The clone carrying this TCR beta chain appeared a single time. What it recognizes is unknown. The CDR3 is made up of 12 amino acids. Germline-derived CDR1 and CDR2 are MRHNA and SNTAGT. The ends were cut back, 2 bases at V and 8 bases at J, with 9 bases in the middle. This sample is part of a study of T cell responses to AZD1222 COVID-19 vaccine. Study-level points and caveats: Repertoire samples came only from after the peak T cell response. Among the donors, most were white British and more were female, and clonal diversity was possibly underestimated.

Here immunoSEQ multiplex PCR was the method, and the copy in TCRdb shows in-frame clones only, minus some. The table lists around 150,000 clones, approximately 90% of them singletons. Second-dose schedules of about 4 or about 12 weeks were combined. The genes are TRBV6-4 and TRBJ1-2, with D hard to call. The TCR originated in an adult who received the AZD1222 COVID-19 vaccine. Source: peripheral blood, taken 28 days after the second AZD1222 dose. CDR3 region: CASSDISGGYTF. In nucleotides, the CDR3 is TGTGCCAGCAGTGACATCTCGGGGGGCTACACCTTC.